Described below is a single T cell receptor beta chain sequence and its context. The data originate from a study of T cells in Graves' hyperthyroidism and ophthalmopathy. Amplification of TCR beta CDR3 regions was performed using RNA transcripts as template. First-round RT-PCR targeting the TCR CDR3 was performed with the HTBI primer set. TCRdb re-derived calls from the multiplex PCR reads in MiXCR, one entry per CDR3 protein. The table records approximately 640,000 distinct CDR3 sequences, over 40% of them present only once. Germline V gene sequence: CDR1 SEHNR, CDR2 FQNEAQ (reference sequence). This CDR3 region has 17 residues. The junction had 16 bases not matched to a gene; V was cut back by 5 bases and J by 4 bases.

This clonotype was sampled from an adult man with Graves' disease, either hyperthyroidism or ophthalmopathy (not recorded which). Sequencing used peripheral blood or thyroid tissue (not recorded which). The chain employs TRBV7-9 and TRBJ1-2; 7 nucleotides agree with TRBD1. The DNA of the CDR3 is TGTGCCAGCAGCAGCCAGGAGCCGGGACAGCTCAGCTATGGCTACACCTTC. Amino acids: CASSSQEPGQLSYGYTF.